This T cell receptor (beta chain) was sequenced during a study of T cells in tuberculosis. Study-wide context: PBMC were archived before or within 7 days of starting treatment. Points from the study as a whole: A GMM-specific repertoire classifier reached roughly 90% accuracy, AUROC approximately 0.9.

This clone has a handful of counts. Antigen: not known. The table came from immunoSEQ multiplex PCR; TCRdb's copy has only in-frame clones and leaves some out. The sample holds around 33,000 clones, nearly 90% seen once. Time point in this sample: new active TB diagnosis, blood taken before or within 7 days of starting treatment. From germline, CDR1 is KGHSH and CDR2 LQKENI. This CDR3 has 15 amino acids. The V gene end was trimmed by 3 bases and the J gene end by 6 bases; junction bases not matched to a gene: 3. The receptor's source is an adult with tuberculosis. The gene calls are TRBV18 and TRBJ2-7; 15 bases map to TRBD2. The sequencing here drew on PBMCs, taken at tuberculosis diagnosis. The DNA of the CDR3 is TGTGCCAGCTCACCCTGGACTAGCGGGAGGGGCGAGCAGTACTTC. It yields the protein CASSPWTSGRGEQYF.